This paragraph covers one T cell receptor (beta chain) sequence. This clonotype was counted a single time. The clone's antigen remains unknown. Base qualities are not recorded, but no much larger clone differs from it by a single base. One read yields weak evidence. Patients with uncontrolled infections, other autoimmune diseases, pregnancy or lactation were excluded. Diagnoses were established on the basis of clinical symptoms, serum thyroxine and TRAb, thyroid ultrasound, and orbital computed tomography. Trizol reagent was used to extract total RNA, and RNA quality was then checked on an Agilent 2100 Bioanalyzer. This specimen comes from a study of T cells in Graves' hyperthyroidism and ophthalmopathy (dated 2019 in TCRdb). A note on the overall study: A discovery cohort of about 95 patients, 43 with Graves' ophthalmopathy and approximately 57 with stable Graves' hyperthyroidism, was used to find distinguishing TCR V-J signatures. Prospective prediction of ophthalmopathy was tested in an independent validation cohort consisting of under 20 hyperthyroidism patients and 15 to 17 patients who later progressed to ophthalmopathy. The roughly 100 discovery patients were randomly split 7:3 into training and test sets. The study also compared thyroid tissue and blood T-cell repertoires from more than 5 Graves' hyperthyroidism patients. Once sampling was done, hyperthyroidism patients were given methimazole at a starting dose of 30 mg daily, whereas ophthalmopathy patients were given high-dose intravenous methylprednisolone. TCR Vbeta CDR3 sequencing of roughly 140 peripheral blood samples (roughly 41 ophthalmopathy, approximately 80 hyperthyroidism and around 17 progressor patients) is reported in the paper. The research as a whole found: Most expanded thyroid clonotypes (frequency above 0.001) were also detected in blood, suggesting blood repertoires may reflect thyroid immune responses. No statistical method was used to fix the sample size in advance, and group allocation was not hidden from the investigators. In validation, the model predicted progression to ophthalmopathy with approximately 70% sensitivity and approximately 74% specificity, a median of around 6.6 months before onset. In cross-validation, a model built on a 13 V-J signature told ophthalmopathy apart from stable hyperthyroidism with 85% to 90% sensitivity and approximately 84% specificity, and in testing the same model reached 80%/75%.

Here V drops 2 bases and J drops 4 bases, and the junction holds 16 bases not matched to any gene. CDR1 and CDR2 were assigned from the germline V gene as SGHTA and FQGNSA. The CDR3 holds 19 amino acids from the cysteine to the phenylalanine. Only the CDR3 part of the read is kept: 57 bases, read in frame from the first base. Amplification of TCR beta CDR3 regions was carried out from RNA transcripts. The TCR CDR3 was subjected to a first round of RT-PCR using the HTBI primer set and the Qiagen OneStep RT-PCR kit. The libraries were constructed in a second round of multiplex PCR and then size-selected and purified. Paired-end sequencing of the libraries was performed with 100 bp reads on an Illumina HiSeq2000. As for the original processing: SOAPnuke was used to process the raw data, removing reads that contained adapters or uncalled bases, had a mean Phred below 15, or lacked an exact match to the constant primer or identifier. COPE v1.2.5 was used to merge the high-quality paired reads, and each unique nucleotide sequence was defined as a clonotype. Clonotypes were aligned to IMGT TRBV, TRBD and TRBJ reference segments using MiTCR v1.1. Analysis was restricted to V-J combinations with a frequency above 0.0001, which covered over 98% of repertoires. The TCS score was defined as the ratio of F50 (clonal expansion) to E x V (chaos), calculated using BLOSUM62-based TCRdist between CDR3 peptides within each V-J. Welch's t-statistics and random forest reduced roughly 500 V-J features to 10 to 15, which were used in a naive Bayes classifier (R e1071). The similarity between thyroid and blood repertoires was quantified using the Morisita-Horn index. Through fastp at Q25 and MiXCR, TCRdb rebuilt clones from the public reads, retaining in-frame beta chains. One record per CDR3 amino acid sequence lists the most common genes and DNA. In this record, the V and J calls reflect TCRdb's handling and not the investigators' own analysis. This sample lists about 700,000 distinct CDR3 sequences; roughly 46% were detected once. The biggest ten clones account for 7% to 7.5% of the sample.

Recombination connected TRBV7-2 to TRBJ1-4; 7 central bases correspond to TRBD1. Source material: peripheral blood or thyroid tissue (not recorded which). This receptor was taken from an adult man with Graves' disease, either hyperthyroidism or ophthalmopathy (not recorded which). The nucleotide sequence reads TGTGCCAGCAGCTTATTCGGGTGGCAGGGGGAAACTTTTAATGAAAAACTGTTTTTT. Its amino acids are CASSLFGWQGETFNEKLFF.